A selection of T cell receptor beta chains follows, all from one sample in a study of OX40 agonist ivuxolimab in advanced cancers. TCRdb's table, derived via immunoSEQ multiplex PCR, lists solely in-frame clones and lacks some. Among 40,000 to 50,000 clones listed, around nine tenths were seen once. This sample comprised CD4+ or CD8+ T cells sorted from blood, obtained in a trial of the OX40 agonist ivuxolimab. Source of these receptors: an adult with an advanced solid tumor such as melanoma, head and neck, liver or kidney cancer. Each CDR3 is given with its conserved first and last residue. D genes are given only for firm matches. Size values are once, few and many counts, or a class for expanded clones, and some rows have none.

TRBV19	TRBJ1-5	NA	NA	TGTGCCAGCCAGGGACGGATTTATAGCAATCAGCCCCAGCATTTT	CASQGRIYSNQPQHF
TRBV7-9	TRBJ2-7	NA	TRBD1	TGTGCCAGCAGCTCCCGACAGGGGGTATACGAGCAGTACTTC	CASSSRQGVYEQYF
TRBV5-1	TRBJ1-2	few	TRBD1	TGCGCCAGCGGTGGACAGGACTATGGCTACACCTTC	CASGGQDYGYTF
TRBV15	TRBJ2-7	NA	NA	TGTGCCACCAGCAGAGTTTTCACCCCGGGACAAAGGAACTACGAGCAGTACTTC	CATSRVFTPGQRNYEQYF
TRBV27	TRBJ2-5	NA	TRBD2	TGTGCCAGCAGTTTATTAGGGACTAGCGGGGGGGACCAAGAGACCCAGTACTTC	CASSLLGTSGGDQETQYF
TRBV7-9	TRBJ1-3	NA	NA	TGTGCCAGCGGCCGGGAGGCAGGAAACACCATATATTTT	CASGREAGNTIYF
TRBV7-9	TRBJ2-7	NA	NA	TGTGCCAGCAGCTTAGCGGCCGGTCTTGATCTCAACGAGCAGTACTTC	CASSLAAGLDLNEQYF
TRBV7-2	TRBJ1-1	NA	TRBD1	TGTGCCAGCAGCTTCGTGGGACAGCCGAACACTGAAGCTTTCTTT	CASSFVGQPNTEAFF
TRBV7-6	TRBJ2-7	NA	NA	TGTGCCAGCAGCTCAACGGGAAACCCCTACGAGCAGTACTTC	CASSSTGNPYEQYF
TRBV29-1	TRBJ2-2	NA	TRBD2	TGCAGCGTTGCTGGTCCGGCCACGGTTGCGGGGGTGAACACCGGGGAGCTGTTTTTT	CSVAGPATVAGVNTGELFF
TRBV6-5	TRBJ2-1	NA	NA	TGTGCCAGCTGCGGGGACGGAGGCAATGAGCAGTTCTTC	CASCGDGGNEQFF
TRBV25-1	TRBJ1-4	NA	NA	TGTGCCAGCAGTGAATGGGTGGACGGTGGTGAAAAACTGTTTTTT	CASSEWVDGGEKLFF
TRBV27	TRBJ1-1	NA	NA	TGTGCCAGCAGTTTAGTCGGGAACACTGAAGCTTTCTTT	CASSLVGNTEAFF
TRBV10-3	TRBJ2-7	NA	NA	TGTGCCATCAGTGTGAGGGGCGACTCCTACGAGCAGTACTTC	CAISVRGDSYEQYF
TRBV5-6	TRBJ2-1	NA	NA	TGTGCCAGCAGCGATGCCCTGTATGAGCAGTTCTTC	CASSDALYEQFF
TRBV7-2	TRBJ2-3	NA	NA	TGTGCCAGCAGCTTTTACAGGGCTAGCACAGATACGCAGTATTTT	CASSFYRASTDTQYF
TRBV29-1	TRBJ2-7	NA	TRBD1	TGCAGCGTTGTGATAGGGGGCCCCTACGAGCAGTACTTC	CSVVIGGPYEQYF
TRBV15	TRBJ1-5	NA	NA	TGTGCCACCACTCTGGGGCGGAGCGAAAATCAGCCCCAGCATTTT	CATTLGRSENQPQHF
TRBV27	TRBJ2-7	once	TRBD2	TGTGCCAGCAGGGAGCGGGATCGGTTCGAGCAGTACTTC	CASRERDRFEQYF
TRBV6-6	TRBJ2-7	NA	TRBD2	TGTGCCAGCAGTTACGGGACTAGCGGCTACGAGCAGTACTTC	CASSYGTSGYEQYF
TRBV7-9	TRBJ1-4	NA	NA	TGTGCCAGCAGCTTATCGCTGCGGGCAACTAATGAAAAACTGTTTTTT	CASSLSLRATNEKLFF
TRBV9	TRBJ1-3	NA	TRBD1	TGTGCCAGCAGCCCCCGGACAGGAGCTGGAAACACCATATATTTT	CASSPRTGAGNTIYF
TRBV7-9	TRBJ2-7	medium-sized	TRBD1	TGTGCCAGCAGCCCCTATTCCGGGACAGGGGGCCACGAGCAGTACTTC	CASSPYSGTGGHEQYF
TRBV6-5	TRBJ2-1	NA	NA	TGTGCCAGCAGTTACTCGCGGGGGCCTGATGAGCAGTTCTTC	CASSYSRGPDEQFF
TRBV7-9	TRBJ2-2	once	NA	TGTGCCAGCAGCTTACTAGGGAATTTTAAGGCAACCGGGGAGCTGTTTTTT	CASSLLGNFKATGELFF
TRBV5-4	TRBJ2-4	NA	NA	TGTGCCAGCAGCTTAGGGCAGGGGAAGAACATTCAGTACTTC	CASSLGQGKNIQYF
TRBV30	TRBJ2-7	NA	NA	TGTGCCTGGAGTAAACGGGACCCCCTTACCTACGAGCAGTACTTC	CAWSKRDPLTYEQYF
TRBV27	TRBJ2-2	NA	TRBD2	TGTGCCAGCAGTTATCTAGCGGGAGGGCCTATGGAGCTGTTTTTT	CASSYLAGGPMELFF
TRBV9	TRBJ1-3	NA	NA	TGTGCCAGCAGACCCGGCACTGGAAACACCATATATTTT	CASRPGTGNTIYF
TRBV5-1	TRBJ2-3	NA	TRBD2	TGCGCCAGCAGAGAGGGACTAGCAACCACAGATACGCAGTATTTT	CASREGLATTDTQYF
TRBV9	TRBJ2-2	NA	NA	TGTGCCAGCAGCGGACAAGGGGCCTACACCGGGGAGCTGTTTTTT	CASSGQGAYTGELFF
TRBV27	TRBJ1-5	NA	NA	TGTGCCAGCAGTATTAACCCTACCAATCAGCCCCAGCATTTT	CASSINPTNQPQHF
TRBV15	TRBJ2-1	NA	NA	TGTGCCACCAGCAGAGCGGACTCTACCTACAATGAGCAGTTCTTC	CATSRADSTYNEQFF
TRBV6-6	TRBJ2-7	NA	NA	TGTGCCAGCAGTTCCCCCAGGAGCTACGAGCAGTACTTC	CASSSPRSYEQYF
TRBV2	TRBJ1-2	NA	NA	TGTGCCAGCAGTGCAGCTAACTATGGCTACACCTTC	CASSAANYGYTF
TRBV7-9	TRBJ1-1	NA	NA	TGTGCCAGCAGCGGGGGACTCTACGAGGCTTTCTTT	CASSGGLYEAFF
TRBV14	TRBJ2-1	NA	NA	TGTGCCAGCAGCGTGGCTTTGGGGGGCCGCAATGAGCAGTTCTTC	CASSVALGGRNEQFF
TRBV5-6	TRBJ2-1	NA	NA	TGTGCCAGCAGCAGGACAGTAGACAATGAGCAGTTCTTC	CASSRTVDNEQFF
TRBV13	TRBJ1-5	once	NA	TGTGCCAGCAGCTTAGGGGGACCGGACAATCAGCCCCAGCATTTT	CASSLGGPDNQPQHF
TRBV27	TRBJ1-6	NA	NA	TGTGCCAGCAGTTTAGGGTCTGGGTCGAACTCACCCCTCCACTTT	CASSLGSGSNSPLHF
TRBV6-6	TRBJ2-7	NA	NA	TGTGCCAGCAACTCCCCCGAGCAGTACTTC	CASNSPEQYF